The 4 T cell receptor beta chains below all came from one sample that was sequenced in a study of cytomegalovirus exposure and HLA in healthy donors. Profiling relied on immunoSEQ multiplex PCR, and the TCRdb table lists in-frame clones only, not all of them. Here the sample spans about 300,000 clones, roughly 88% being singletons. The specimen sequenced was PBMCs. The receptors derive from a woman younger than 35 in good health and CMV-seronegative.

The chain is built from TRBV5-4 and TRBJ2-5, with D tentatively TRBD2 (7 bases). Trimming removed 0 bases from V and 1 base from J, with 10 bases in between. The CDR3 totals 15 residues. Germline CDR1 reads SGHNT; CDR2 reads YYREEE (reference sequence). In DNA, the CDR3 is TGTGCCAGCAGCTTGGCCGGGGGGCGCCAAGAGACCCAGTACTTC. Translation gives CASSLAGGRQETQYF.

The CDR3: CASSYTQGTEAFF. CDR3 bases: TGTGCCAGCAGTTACACCCAGGGGACTGAAGCTTTCTTT. The chain links TRBV6-5 to TRBJ1-1, with a tentative D call TRBD1 (6 bases). The germline V and J ends were trimmed by 2 bases and 5 bases, with 9 bases remaining between them. Per the germline V gene, CDR1 is MNHEY and CDR2 is SVGAGI. The CDR3 contains 13 residues.

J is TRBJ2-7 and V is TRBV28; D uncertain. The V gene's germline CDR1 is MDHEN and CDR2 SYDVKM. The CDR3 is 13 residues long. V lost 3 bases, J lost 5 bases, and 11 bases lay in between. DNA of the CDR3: TGTGCCAGCAGTTTGGGCCTACAGAACGAGCAGTACTTC. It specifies CASSLGLQNEQYF.

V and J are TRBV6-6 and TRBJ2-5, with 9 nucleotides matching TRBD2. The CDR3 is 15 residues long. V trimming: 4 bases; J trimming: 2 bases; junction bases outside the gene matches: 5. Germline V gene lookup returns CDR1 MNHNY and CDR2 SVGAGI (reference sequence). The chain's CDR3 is CASSFSGGLQETQYF. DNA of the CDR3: TGTGCCAGCAGTTTTAGCGGGGGTTTACAAGAGACCCAGTACTTC.